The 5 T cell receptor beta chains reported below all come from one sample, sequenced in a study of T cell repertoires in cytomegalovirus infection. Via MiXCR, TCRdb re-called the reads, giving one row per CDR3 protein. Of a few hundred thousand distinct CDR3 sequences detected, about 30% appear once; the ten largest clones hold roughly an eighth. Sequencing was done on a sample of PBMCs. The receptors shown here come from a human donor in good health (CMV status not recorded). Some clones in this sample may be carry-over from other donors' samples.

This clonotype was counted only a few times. The DNA for the CDR3 is TGTGCCATCAAAGGAGCACGGGAGTTTGGCGAGCAGTACTTC. This sequence encodes CAIKGAREFGEQYF. The V call is TRBV10-3, the J call TRBJ2-7; tentatively, D is TRBD2 (6 bases). CDR1 and CDR2 (germline): ENHRY, SYGVKD. V was cut by 7 bases and J by 6 bases, with 19 bases left in between. The CDR3 is made up of 14 amino acids.

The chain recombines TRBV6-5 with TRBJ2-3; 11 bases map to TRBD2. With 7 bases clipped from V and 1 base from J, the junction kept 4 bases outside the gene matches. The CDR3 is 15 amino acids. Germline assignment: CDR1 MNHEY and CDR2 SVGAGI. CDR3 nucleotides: TGTGCCAGCAACTTACTAGCGGGAGGCACAGATACGCAGTATTTT. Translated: CASNLLAGGTDTQYF.

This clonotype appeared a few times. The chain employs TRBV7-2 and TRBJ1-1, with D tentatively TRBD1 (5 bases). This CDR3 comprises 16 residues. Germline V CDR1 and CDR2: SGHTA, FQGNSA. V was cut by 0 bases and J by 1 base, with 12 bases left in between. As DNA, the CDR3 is TGTGCCAGCAGCTTAGCGCTCGGGGGACCGAACACTGAAGCTTTCTTT. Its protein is CASSLALGGPNTEAFF.

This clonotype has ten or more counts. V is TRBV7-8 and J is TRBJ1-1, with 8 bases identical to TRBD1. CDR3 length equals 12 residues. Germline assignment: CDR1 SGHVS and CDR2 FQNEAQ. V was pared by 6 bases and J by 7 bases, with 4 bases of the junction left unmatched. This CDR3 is CASSRDRGEAFF. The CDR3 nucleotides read TGTGCCAGCAGTCGCGACAGGGGTGAAGCTTTCTTT.

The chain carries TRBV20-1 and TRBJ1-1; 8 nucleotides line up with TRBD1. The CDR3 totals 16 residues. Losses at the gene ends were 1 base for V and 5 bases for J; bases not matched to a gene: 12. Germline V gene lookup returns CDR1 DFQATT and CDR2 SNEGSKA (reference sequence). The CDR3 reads CSARGTGFISLTEAFF. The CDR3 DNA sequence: TGCAGTGCTAGAGGGACAGGGTTTATTTCGTTGACTGAAGCTTTCTTT.